The T cell receptor beta chain described here comes from a study of a mutant IDH1 vaccine in newly diagnosed glioma. The data were produced by immunoSEQ multiplex PCR, yet TCRdb's version contains in-frame clones alone and is incomplete. The sample has 32,000 or so clones, roughly 87% seen once. This CDR3 is built from 13 residues. V was pared by 5 bases and J by 4 bases, with 14 bases between. Germline V gene sequence: CDR1 SQVTM, CDR2 ANQGSEA. Points on this clone: Antigen unknown.

Time point noted: week 5, during vaccination. Each dose delivered 300 ug of mutant IDH1 20-mer peptide subcutaneously with imiquimod. The clonotype was recovered from a woman in her forties with glioma. Some clones in this sample may be carry-over from other donors' samples. Sequenced material: peripheral blood mononuclear cells (PBMCs), taken from a glioma patient whose treatment included an IDH1 peptide vaccine. This rearrangement joins TRBV29-1 to TRBJ1-2; no definite D call. CDR3 nucleotides: TGCAGCGTTCCCGCAAGGAGTCCCTATGGCTACACCTTC. This gives the protein CSVPARSPYGYTF.